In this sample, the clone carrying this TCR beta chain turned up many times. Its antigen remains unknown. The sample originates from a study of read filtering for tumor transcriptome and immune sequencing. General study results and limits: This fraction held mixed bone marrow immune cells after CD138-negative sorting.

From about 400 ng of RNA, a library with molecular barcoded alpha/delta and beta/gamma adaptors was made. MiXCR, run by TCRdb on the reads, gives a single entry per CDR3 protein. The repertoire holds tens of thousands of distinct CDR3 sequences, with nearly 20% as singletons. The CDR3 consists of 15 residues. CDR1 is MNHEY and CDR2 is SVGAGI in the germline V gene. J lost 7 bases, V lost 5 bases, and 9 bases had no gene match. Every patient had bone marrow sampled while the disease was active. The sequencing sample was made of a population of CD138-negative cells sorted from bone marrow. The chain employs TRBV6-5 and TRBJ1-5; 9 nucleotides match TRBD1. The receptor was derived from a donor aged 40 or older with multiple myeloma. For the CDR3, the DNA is TGTGCCAGCAGTGCCGGGACAGGGAGAAGCCAGCCCCAGCATTTT. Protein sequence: CASSAGTGRSQPQHF.